These 9 T cell receptor beta chains originate from one sample sequenced in a study of blood T cell repertoires in COVID-19. Profiling relied on immunoSEQ multiplex PCR, and the TCRdb table lists in-frame clones only, not all of them. The data hold about 130,000 clones, with around 88% observed a single time. Sequencing used peripheral blood. The source of these receptors is a man between 60 and 70 years old with COVID-19, enrolled during active disease.

This chain uses TRBV29-1 with TRBJ2-7, with D unresolved. The CDR3 extends over 14 amino acids. Germline lookup yields CDR1 SQVTM and CDR2 ANQGSEA. Trimming stripped 0 bases from V and 0 bases from J, with 9 bases between. The CDR3 DNA reads TGCAGCGTTGAAGATACCAGAAGCTCCTACGAGCAGTACTTC. This gives the protein CSVEDTRSSYEQYF.

The gene calls are TRBV4-1 and TRBJ1-6, with D possibly being TRBD1 (5 bases). V was clipped by 0 bases and J by 7 bases, with 10 bases between them. The CDR3 spans 15 residues. The V gene's germline CDR1 is MGHRA and CDR2 YSYEKL. The CDR3 is CASSQDDRLNSPLHF. The CDR3 DNA follows: TGCGCCAGCAGCCAAGATGACAGACTCAATTCACCCCTCCACTTT.

This rearrangement joins TRBV6-6 to TRBJ1-3; D uncertain. Trimming removed 7 bases at V and 0 bases at J, with 10 bases between. This CDR3 is 14 amino acids long. From germline, CDR1 is MNHNY and CDR2 SVGAGI (reference sequence). CDR3 region: CASTVGGSGNTIYF. The CDR3 DNA reads as TGTGCCAGCACGGTCGGAGGCTCTGGAAACACCATATATTTT.

As regards this clone: The identical CDR3 is also encoded by other nucleotide sequences in the sample. J is TRBJ1-5 and V is TRBV5-1; TRBD1 agrees at 10 bases. V shed 4 bases, J shed 6 bases, and the junction held 4 bases outside the gene matches. The germline CDR1 and CDR2 sequences are SGHRS and YFSETQ. This CDR3 has 14 amino acids. The CDR3 region is CASSLGTGVQPQHF. The CDR3 nucleotides read TGCGCCAGCAGCCTAGGGACAGGGGTTCAGCCCCAGCATTTT.

The chain recombines TRBV24-1 with TRBJ1-1; no definite D call. The CDR3 spans 14 residues. Germline assignment: CDR1 KGHDR and CDR2 SFDVKD. V was trimmed by 4 bases and J by 0 bases, leaving 8 bases between them. The CDR3 DNA is TGTGCCACCAGTGACGGACTGATGAACACTGAAGCTTTCTTT. Translated, it gives CATSDGLMNTEAFF.

V is TRBV5-6 and J is TRBJ1-2, with TRBD1 matching 10 bases. This CDR3 is built from 16 residues. Germline CDR1 SGHDT, CDR2 YYEEEE. V lost 4 bases to trimming and J lost 0 bases; unmatched junction nucleotides: 6. CDR3 sequence (DNA): TGTGCCAGCAGCATAGGGGACAGGGGTTCTAACTATGGCTACACCTTC. Protein sequence: CASSIGDRGSNYGYTF.

The rearrangement links TRBV3-1 (or the pseudogene TRBV3-2) to TRBJ1-1, with a possible D match to TRBD1 (5 bases). The ends were cut back, 0 bases at V and 5 bases at J, with 7 bases in the middle. The CDR3 is 13 residues long. Germline CDR1 LGHDT, CDR2 YNNKEL (reference sequence). CDR3 nucleotides: TGTGCCAGCAGCCAAGACCCAGGGACTGAAGCTTTCTTT. Residues: CASSQDPGTEAFF.

V is TRBV5-1 and J is TRBJ1-2; 11 bases fit TRBD1. CDR3 length: 14 residues. After removal of 4 bases from V and 4 bases from J, the junction contained 3 bases not matched to a gene. From germline, CDR1 is SGHRS and CDR2 YFSETQ. The CDR3 coding sequence is TGCGCCAGCAGCGCCGGACAGGGGGCCTATGGCTACACCTTC. This translates into CASSAGQGAYGYTF.

The CDR3 spells CASSPTGQIRNTIYF. CDR3 in DNA: TGTGCCAGCAGCCCGACAGGACAGATAAGAAACACCATATATTTT. The chain combines TRBV6-5 with TRBJ1-3, with D possibly TRBD1 on 6 matching bases. Trimming pared 6 bases from V and 5 bases from J, leaving 17 bases between. The germline CDR1 and CDR2 sequences are MNHEY and SVGAGI. The CDR3 is 15 amino acids.